These 27 T cell receptor beta chains were sequenced from one sample in a study of Graves' ophthalmopathy and Graves' hyperthyroidism. Amplification targeted the TCR beta CDR3 regions, with RNA transcripts as the source material. Second-round multiplex PCR followed a first-round RT-PCR using HTBI primers. TCRdb re-derived calls from the multiplex PCR reads in MiXCR, one entry per CDR3 protein. The sample contains roughly 410,000 distinct CDR3 sequences, roughly 15% of which appear only once. Material: peripheral blood. These receptors were obtained from a young woman with stable Graves' hyperthyroidism.

V and J are TRBV11-2 and TRBJ1-5; 7 nucleotides line up with TRBD1. This CDR3 region has 16 residues. Germline trimming cut 5 bases from V and 6 bases from J; bases unmatched to any gene: 13. Looked up from germline, CDR1 is SGHAT and CDR2 is FQNNGV. This CDR3 reads CASSAQQGFGLQPQHF. The DNA for the CDR3 is TGTGCCAGCAGCGCGCAACAGGGGTTTGGGCTTCAGCCCCAGCATTTT.

This clonotype was found a few times. This chain joins TRBV4-1 and TRBJ2-2; D unclear. CDR3 length: 15 amino acids. The germline V gene has CDR1 MGHRA and CDR2 YSYEKL. V was clipped by 0 bases and J by 2 bases, with 7 bases between them. CDR3 coding DNA: TGCGCCAGCAGCCAAGAGAACTACAACACCGGGGAGCTGTTTTTT. Protein product: CASSQENYNTGELFF.

Many counts were recorded for this clonotype. The chain couples TRBV2 to TRBJ1-3; no definite D call. The CDR3 contains 15 residues. V was trimmed by 5 bases and J by 0 bases, leaving 11 bases between them. Germline V gives CDR1 SNHLY, CDR2 FYNNEI. The CDR3 DNA reads as TGTGCCAGCAGTTCTGACATACTCTCTGGAAACACCATATATTTT. Amino acid sequence: CASSSDILSGNTIYF.

This clonotype showed up many times. This chain connects TRBV5-1 to TRBJ1-2, with 9 bases identical to TRBD1. Germline trimming cut 4 bases from V and 0 bases from J; bases unmatched to any gene: 13. This CDR3 contains 18 residues. CDR1 is SGHRS and CDR2 is YFSETQ in the germline V gene. The CDR3 is CASSITGTGRPANYGYTF. In nucleotides, the CDR3 is TGCGCCAGCAGCATAACCGGGACAGGGCGACCAGCTAACTATGGCTACACCTTC.

This clonotype was recorded at least ten times. CDR3 coding DNA: TGTGCCAGCAGTCCTCAACCCGGGCCCTGGGGCGAGCAGTACTTC. Its protein is CASSPQPGPWGEQYF. V and J are TRBV2 and TRBJ2-7; D gene unclear. This CDR3 is 15 amino acids long. Germline V gene sequence: CDR1 SNHLY, CDR2 FYNNEI. Trimming took 5 bases from V and 6 from J, leaving 20 bases between them.

This clonotype was detected many times. The chain links TRBV6-1 to TRBJ1-1, with D perhaps TRBD1 (5 bases). This CDR3 comprises 14 residues. Per the germline V gene, CDR1 is MNHNS and CDR2 is SASEGT. With 4 bases removed from V and 5 bases from J, the gap between germline ends came to 14 bases. The CDR3 DNA follows: TGTGCCAGCAGTGGGAGTAGGGGTAAGACTGAAGCTTTCTTT. Its protein is CASSGSRGKTEAFF.

In its sample, this clonotype was seen many times. The chain has TRBV6-5 and TRBJ2-7; 9 nucleotides agree with TRBD1. Germline CDR1 MNHEY, CDR2 SVGAGI. The V gene end was trimmed by 0 bases and the J gene end by 5 bases; junction bases not matched to a gene: 11. The CDR3 totals 17 residues. This chain's CDR3 is CASSYSWRGQGIHEQYF. In DNA, the CDR3 is TGTGCCAGCAGTTACTCGTGGCGGGGACAGGGTATCCACGAGCAGTACTTC.

The genes are TRBV9 and TRBJ2-5; 7 positions match TRBD1. This CDR3 spans 16 amino acids. CDR1 and CDR2 from the germline V gene are SGDLS and YYNGEE. The ends lost 4 bases at V and 4 bases at J; junction bases unmatched: 13. The CDR3: CASSSWGTEHGETQYF. CDR3 DNA: TGTGCCAGCAGCTCCTGGGGGACAGAACACGGAGAGACCCAGTACTTC.

This clonotype occurred many times. The chain is built from TRBV6-6 and TRBJ1-1, with 11 bases lining up with TRBD1. This CDR3 spans 21 amino acids. The germline CDR1 and CDR2 sequences are MNHNY and SVGAGI (reference sequence). The V segment lost 4 bases and the J segment 4 bases; nucleotides outside the gene matches: 23. Here the CDR3 reads CASSSLHAPDRGRVRVTEAFF. The CDR3 region has the DNA TGTGCCAGCAGTTCTCTCCACGCTCCGGACAGGGGGCGAGTAAGGGTCACTGAAGCTTTCTTT.

This clonotype was observed many times. The rearrangement joins TRBV2 to TRBJ2-2; TRBD1 aligns across 8 bases. Germline CDR1 is SNHLY and CDR2 is FYNNEI. With 3 bases clipped from V and 5 bases from J, the junction kept 5 bases outside the gene matches. The CDR3 extends over 15 amino acids. CDR3 residues: CASSDRTGRTGELFF. As DNA, the CDR3 is TGTGCCAGCAGTGACCGGACAGGGCGAACCGGGGAGCTGTTTTTT.

The table lists this clonotype with a few counts. The rearrangement uses TRBV11-2 and TRBJ1-3, with D unclear. V dropped 3 bases and J dropped 0 bases, with 15 bases sitting between them. This CDR3 has 17 residues. Germline V lookup: CDR1 SGHAT, CDR2 FQNNGV. CDR3: CASSFYAGGSSGNTIYF. CDR3 DNA: TGTGCCAGCAGCTTTTACGCCGGAGGGTCCTCTGGAAACACCATATATTTT.

This clonotype has a count of ten or more. The chain is built from TRBV4-1 and TRBJ2-7, with D unclear. Trimming pared 8 bases from V and 5 bases from J, leaving 19 bases between. The CDR3 is 14 amino acids. Germline values: CDR1 MGHRA, CDR2 YSYEKL. The CDR3 loop reads CASCNHDRSDEQYF. CDR3 DNA: TGCGCCAGCTGCAACCACGACCGGAGCGACGAGCAGTACTTC.

The V and J genes are TRBV10-1 and TRBJ1-5, with D uncertain. CDR3 length: 8 residues. Germline V lookup: CDR1 WNHNN, CDR2 SYGVQD (reference sequence). CDR3 protein: CPLEPQHF. The CDR3 nucleotides read TGCCCTCTAGAGCCCCAGCATTTT.

This clonotype was counted at least ten times. The chain recombines TRBV29-1 with TRBJ1-1; a possible D gene is TRBD1 (5 bases). The V end was cut by 1 base, the J end by 3 bases, with 9 bases between. Germline V gives CDR1 SQVTM, CDR2 ANQGSEA. CDR3 length: 13 amino acids. CDR3 sequence: CSVEGTGDTEAFF. CDR3 nucleotides: TGCAGCGTTGAAGGAACGGGGGACACTGAAGCTTTCTTT.

This clonotype was counted many times. The V call is TRBV18, the J call TRBJ2-5; D not resolved. The CDR3 consists of 15 residues. The germline V gene has CDR1 KGHSH and CDR2 LQKENI. The V end lost 0 bases, the J end lost 1 base, and 9 bases lay between the germline ends. The CDR3 region has the DNA TGTGCCAGCTCACCACCGAGCAGGACCCAAGAGACCCAGTACTTC. Its translation is CASSPPSRTQETQYF.

The V and J genes are TRBV6-1 and TRBJ2-5, with 8 bases lining up with TRBD2. Germline CDR1 and CDR2: MNHNS and SASEGT. V was pared by 5 bases and J by 3 bases, with 5 bases of the junction left unmatched. The CDR3 runs to 14 residues. The CDR3 coding sequence is TGTGCCAGCAGTAGGGGTAGCGGGAAAGAGACCCAGTACTTC. Residues: CASSRGSGKETQYF.

This clonotype was observed many times. The chain links TRBV11-2 to TRBJ1-1, with D unclear. Germline values: CDR1 SGHAT, CDR2 FQNNGV. The CDR3 consists of 13 residues. The CDR3 DNA follows: TGTTCATCGCAACGGGATAGAGACACTGAAGCTTTCTTT. It codes for CSSQRDRDTEAFF.

In the case of this clonotype: A much larger clone is a single base away; this may be a read error. CDR3 coding DNA: TGTGCCAGCAGTTACTCGTTGGCGGCCAAAAACATTAAGTACTTC. Its translation: CASSYSLAAKNIKYF. The V gene is TRBV6-5, the J gene TRBJ2-4; unclear D gene. The CDR3 spans 15 residues. Germline CDR1 is MNHEY and CDR2 is SVGAGI.

The sample holds many counts of this clonotype. The CDR3 nucleotides read TGTGCCAGCGATTACTTGACAGGAGACTATGGCTACACCTTC. Its translation: CASDYLTGDYGYTF. The chain uses TRBV6-4 and TRBJ1-2; TRBD1 might be the D (6 bases). The germline gives CDR1 MRHNA, CDR2 SNTAGT. V lost 8 bases to trimming and J lost 3 bases, with 16 bases between them. The CDR3 runs to 14 residues.

About this clonotype: Given a much more abundant clone one base away, this may be a read error. This rearrangement joins TRBV11-1 to TRBJ1-1, with a possible D match to TRBD1 (6 bases). Per the germline V gene, CDR1 is SGHAT and CDR2 is FQDESV (reference sequence). The CDR3 sequence is 17 residues long. CDR3 in amino acids: CASSPPPAGGRGTETFF. CDR3 in DNA: TGTGCCAGCAGCCCCCCCCCGGCCGGGGGGCGGGGGACTGAAACTTTCTTT.

There are a few counts of this clonotype. This chain links TRBV12-5 with TRBJ2-5; no definite D call. Germline V gives CDR1 LGHNT, CDR2 FRNRAP. This CDR3 spans 13 amino acids. V was shortened by 1 base and J by 5 bases, with 8 bases between the two germline ends. CDR3 residues: CASGLGNKETQYF. The DNA for the CDR3 is TGTGCTAGTGGTTTGGGAAATAAGGAGACCCAGTACTTC.

There are many counts of this clonotype. This chain connects TRBV12-3 or TRBV12-4 to TRBJ2-7; unclear D gene. V was shortened by 6 bases and J by 0 bases, with 15 bases between the two germline ends. The CDR3 is 15 amino acids. Here the CDR3 DNA reads TGTGCCAGCAGCACAGATGGGCCCCGCTCCTACGAGCAGTACTTC. Translating gives CASSTDGPRSYEQYF.

Details on this clonotype: A much bigger clone sits one base away, suggesting this may be a read error. The chain links TRBV6-5 to TRBJ1-1, with 12 nucleotides matching TRBD1. The CDR3 is 15 amino acids. V shed 2 bases and J 6 bases; nucleotides not matched to a gene: 4. The V gene's germline CDR1 is MNHEY and CDR2 SVGAGI. The CDR3 reads CASSYTGTGGSEAFF. The CDR3 DNA reads as TGTGCCAGCAGTTACACCGGGACAGGGGGCTCTGAAGCTTTCTTT.

This clonotype was seen at least ten times. CDR3 amino acids: CASKQGALSTEAFF. In nucleotides, the CDR3 is TGTGCCAGCAAACAGGGGGCTCTGAGCACTGAAGCTTTCTTT. V is TRBV6-2 or TRBV6-3 and J is TRBJ1-1, with TRBD1 matching over 9 bases. The CDR3 runs 14 residues. Germline V CDR1 and CDR2: MNHEY, SVGEGT. J gave up 4 bases and V 7 bases, and 7 bases lay outside the gene matches.

This clonotype showed up many times. This chain connects TRBV12-3 or TRBV12-4 to TRBJ1-2, with D hard to call. Trimming removed 10 bases from V and 0 bases from J, with 15 bases in between. The CDR3 totals 14 residues. CDR3 sequence (DNA): TGTGCCATCAGGACCGACACAGCTAACTATGGCTACACCTTC. This sequence encodes CAIRTDTANYGYTF.

The gene calls are TRBV7-6 and TRBJ2-2, with D unclear. Germline-derived CDR1 and CDR2 are SGHVS and FNYEAQ. V lost 3 bases, J lost 2 bases, and 7 bases lay in between. The CDR3 has 14 amino acids. CDR3 amino acids: CASSLPANTGELFF. CDR3 sequence (DNA): TGTGCCAGCAGCTTGCCAGCTAACACCGGGGAGCTGTTTTTT.

There are many counts of this clonotype. The chain employs TRBV29-1 and TRBJ1-1; D might be TRBD1 (6 bases). Germline values: CDR1 SQVTM, CDR2 ANQGSEA. This CDR3 is built from 14 residues. V was shortened by 4 bases and J by 2 bases, with 14 bases between the two germline ends. The CDR3 DNA sequence: TGCAGCGTTGGACGAGGGGGGGTTAACACTGAAGCTTTCTTT. Its protein is CSVGRGGVNTEAFF.